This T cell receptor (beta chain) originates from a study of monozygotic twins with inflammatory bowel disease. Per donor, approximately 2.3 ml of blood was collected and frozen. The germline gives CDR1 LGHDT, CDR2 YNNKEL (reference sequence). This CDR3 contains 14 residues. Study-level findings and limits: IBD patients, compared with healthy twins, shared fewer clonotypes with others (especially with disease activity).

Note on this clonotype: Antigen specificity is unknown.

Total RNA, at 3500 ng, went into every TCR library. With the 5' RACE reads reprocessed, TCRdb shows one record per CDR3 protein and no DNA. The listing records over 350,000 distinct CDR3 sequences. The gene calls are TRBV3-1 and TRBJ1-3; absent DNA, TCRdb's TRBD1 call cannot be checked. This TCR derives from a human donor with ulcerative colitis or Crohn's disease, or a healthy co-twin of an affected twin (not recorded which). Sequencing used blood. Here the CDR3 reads CASSHKQGFNTIYF. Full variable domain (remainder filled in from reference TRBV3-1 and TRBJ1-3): DTAVSQTPKYLVTQMGNDKSIKCEQNLGHDTMYWYKQDSKKFLKIMFSYNNKELIINETVPNRFSPKSPDKAHLNLHINSLELGDSAVYFCASSHKQGFNTIYFGEGSWLTVV.